This is a list of T cell receptor beta chains from one sample in a study of OX40 agonist ivuxolimab in advanced cancers. TCRdb's copy holds only in-frame clones and misses some; the assay was immunoSEQ multiplex PCR. The data show 11,000 to 15,000 clones, approximately 77% seen once. Here the sequenced sample was CD4+ or CD8+ T cells sorted from blood, taken in a trial of the OX40 agonist ivuxolimab. The receptors originated from an adult with an advanced solid tumor such as melanoma, head and neck, liver or kidney cancer. Both conserved end residues are part of each CDR3. The order of the fields is clone size, D gene, J gene, V gene, CDR3 length, CDR3 DNA, CDR3 protein. A D gene is named only where the DNA matches it firmly. The size field is filled for only some rows; it gives once, few, many or a size class.

clone_size: NA
d_call: NA
j_call: TRBJ1-1
v_call: TRBV4-3
cdr3_length: 16
cdr3_nt: TGCGCCAGCAGCGAGGGCCGTGGGGCCATGAACACTGAAGCTTTCTTT
cdr3_aa: CASSEGRGAMNTEAFF

clone_size: NA
d_call: TRBD2
j_call: TRBJ2-7
v_call: TRBV27
cdr3_length: 16
cdr3_nt: TGTGCCAGCAGTCAAGGGGGGACTAGCGGCCACTACGAGCAGTACTTC
cdr3_aa: CASSQGGTSGHYEQYF

clone_size: NA
d_call: TRBD1
j_call: TRBJ1-4
v_call: TRBV9
cdr3_length: 14
cdr3_nt: TGTGCCAGCAGTCGGACAGGGAATCATGAAAAACTGTTTTTT
cdr3_aa: CASSRTGNHEKLFF

clone_size: NA
d_call: TRBD2
j_call: TRBJ2-3
v_call: TRBV7-6
cdr3_length: 16
cdr3_nt: TGTGCCAGCAGCCAACTAGCGGGGGACAGCACAGATACGCAGTATTTT
cdr3_aa: CASSQLAGDSTDTQYF

clone_size: few
d_call: TRBD1
j_call: TRBJ2-7
v_call: TRBV5-6
cdr3_length: 15
cdr3_nt: TGTGCCAGCAGCTGGTTGGGACAGGGGATTTACGAGCAGTACTTC
cdr3_aa: CASSWLGQGIYEQYF

clone_size: NA
d_call: TRBD1
j_call: TRBJ2-7
v_call: TRBV28
cdr3_length: 16
cdr3_nt: TGTGCCAGCAGTTTACAGGGGGAAGGGCCATCCTACGAGCAGTACTTC
cdr3_aa: CASSLQGEGPSYEQYF

clone_size: NA
d_call: NA
j_call: TRBJ2-2
v_call: TRBV29-1
cdr3_length: 13
cdr3_nt: TGCAGCGTTGATCAGGAGAACACCGGGGAGCTGTTTTTT
cdr3_aa: CSVDQENTGELFF

clone_size: NA
d_call: NA
j_call: TRBJ1-5
v_call: TRBV5-1
cdr3_length: 14
cdr3_nt: TGCGCCAGCAGCTTTGGGGGGGACGGGCAGCCCCAGCATTTT
cdr3_aa: CASSFGGDGQPQHF

clone_size: NA
d_call: TRBD2
j_call: TRBJ2-2
v_call: TRBV4-1
cdr3_length: 15
cdr3_nt: TGCGCCAGCAGCCTCGGACTAGGAGGGGACGGGGAGCTGTTTTTT
cdr3_aa: CASSLGLGGDGELFF

clone_size: NA
d_call: NA
j_call: TRBJ1-5
v_call: TRBV7-9
cdr3_length: 14
cdr3_nt: TGTGCCAGCAGCTTAGCGGTTGGGGAACAGCCCCAGCATTTT
cdr3_aa: CASSLAVGEQPQHF

clone_size: NA
d_call: NA
j_call: TRBJ2-1
v_call: TRBV6-5
cdr3_length: 15
cdr3_nt: TGTGCCAGCAGACCCGGATGGGTAAGGGAGAATGAGCAGTTCTTC
cdr3_aa: CASRPGWVRENEQFF

clone_size: NA
d_call: NA
j_call: TRBJ1-1
v_call: TRBV27
cdr3_length: 13
cdr3_nt: TGTGCCAGCAGTTTAGCGGGGGGCACTGAAGCTTTCTTT
cdr3_aa: CASSLAGGTEAFF

clone_size: NA
d_call: TRBD2
j_call: TRBJ2-7
v_call: TRBV7-8
cdr3_length: 18
cdr3_nt: TGTGCCAGCAGCTTAGCGGCCATACTAGCGGGAGGCTCCTACGAGCAGTACTTC
cdr3_aa: CASSLAAILAGGSYEQYF

clone_size: NA
d_call: NA
j_call: TRBJ2-6
v_call: TRBV28
cdr3_length: 15
cdr3_nt: TGTGCCAGCAGCCTTACGGTGTCTGGGGCCAACGTCCTGACTTTC
cdr3_aa: CASSLTVSGANVLTF

clone_size: NA
d_call: TRBD1
j_call: TRBJ2-5
v_call: TRBV4-2
cdr3_length: 15
cdr3_nt: TGTGCCAGCAGCTGGGGACAGGGAGAAGGAGAGACCCAGTACTTC
cdr3_aa: CASSWGQGEGETQYF

clone_size: NA
d_call: NA
j_call: TRBJ1-1
v_call: TRBV6-1
cdr3_length: 13
cdr3_nt: TGTGCCAGCCGATACCCGGGGGCCCCTGAAGCTTTCTTT
cdr3_aa: CASRYPGAPEAFF

clone_size: NA
d_call: NA
j_call: TRBJ2-7
v_call: TRBV28
cdr3_length: 16
cdr3_nt: TGTGCCAGCAGTTTACCCCCCGCTAGAGAGGCCTACGAGCAGTACTTC
cdr3_aa: CASSLPPAREAYEQYF

clone_size: NA
d_call: NA
j_call: TRBJ2-1
v_call: TRBV4-1
cdr3_length: 18
cdr3_nt: TGCGCCAGCAGCCAAGTTCCCGGGACCGCCTCTCGCTACAATGAGCAGTTCTTC
cdr3_aa: CASSQVPGTASRYNEQFF

clone_size: NA
d_call: TRBD1
j_call: TRBJ1-2
v_call: TRBV27
cdr3_length: 16
cdr3_nt: TGTGCCAGCAGTTTAGGGGGGACAGGGTGGTACTATGGCTACACCTTC
cdr3_aa: CASSLGGTGWYYGYTF

clone_size: NA
d_call: TRBD2
j_call: TRBJ2-7
v_call: TRBV6-5
cdr3_length: 14
cdr3_nt: TGTGCCAGCAGACCCCGGGGGGGGCTTGGCGAGCAGTACTTC
cdr3_aa: CASRPRGGLGEQYF

clone_size: NA
d_call: NA
j_call: TRBJ1-5
v_call: TRBV5-6
cdr3_length: 15
cdr3_nt: TGTGCCAGCAGCTTGGGGGGCAGGATCAATCAGCCCCAGCATTTT
cdr3_aa: CASSLGGRINQPQHF

clone_size: NA
d_call: NA
j_call: TRBJ2-3
v_call: TRBV5-4
cdr3_length: 17
cdr3_nt: TGTGCCAGCAGCTCCCGGGCCACAGTTTCTGGCACAGATACGCAGTATTTT
cdr3_aa: CASSSRATVSGTDTQYF

clone_size: NA
d_call: NA
j_call: TRBJ2-1
v_call: TRBV27
cdr3_length: 15
cdr3_nt: TGTGCCAGCAGTTTATTGGGAGGCTCCTACAATGAGCAGTTCTTC
cdr3_aa: CASSLLGGSYNEQFF

clone_size: NA
d_call: NA
j_call: TRBJ2-1
v_call: TRBV15
cdr3_length: 14
cdr3_nt: TGTGCCACCAGCAGAGTCGGGAGTTACAATGAGCAGTTCTTC
cdr3_aa: CATSRVGSYNEQFF

clone_size: NA
d_call: TRBD2
j_call: TRBJ2-5
v_call: TRBV27
cdr3_length: 14
cdr3_nt: TGTGCCAGCAGCCCCTGGGGGGAGGGGGAGACCCAGTACTTC
cdr3_aa: CASSPWGEGETQYF

clone_size: NA
d_call: TRBD2
j_call: TRBJ2-1
v_call: TRBV14
cdr3_length: 18
cdr3_nt: TGTGCCAGCAGCCAAGAAATAGCGGGCAGACCCTTCTACAATGAGCAGTTCTTC
cdr3_aa: CASSQEIAGRPFYNEQFF

clone_size: NA
d_call: NA
j_call: TRBJ1-4
v_call: TRBV7-9
cdr3_length: 14
cdr3_nt: TGTGCCAGCAGCATACCTATGGGGGATGAAAAACTGTTTTTT
cdr3_aa: CASSIPMGDEKLFF

clone_size: once
d_call: NA
j_call: TRBJ2-1
v_call: TRBV7-9
cdr3_length: 14
cdr3_nt: TGTGCCAGCAGCTTAGCTAGTTCCTACAATGAGCAGTTCTTC
cdr3_aa: CASSLASSYNEQFF